This T cell receptor beta chain was identified in a study of cytomegalovirus exposure and HLA in healthy donors. Both 60 Vbeta primers and 13 Jbeta primers went into the PCR. Clones were read by immunoSEQ multiplex PCR, and TCRdb kept only the in-frame ones, dropping some. The sample includes fewer than 180,000 clones, approximately 60% seen only once; the top ten take under 7.5%. Notes on the study in general: According to the study, 160 or so TCR beta chains were cytomegalovirus-associated. Among donors in an Asian-associated ancestry cluster, a later analysis reportedly found fewer N-insertions than the roughly 700-donor mean. HLA alleles showed associations with some 15,000 TCR beta sequences in a later analysis, at a 0.05 false discovery rate. In a later analysis, a missense DCLRE1C variant was linked to TCR beta V- and J-gene trimming.

This CDR3 has 15 residues. Germline V lookup: CDR1 SGHTA, CDR2 FQGNSA. V dropped 5 bases and J dropped 7 bases, with 17 bases sitting between them. Turning to this clone: Its cognate antigen is unknown.

Sequencing input: PBMCs. The source of this sequence is a woman between 55 and 75 years old in good health and CMV-seropositive. The chain uses TRBV7-2 and TRBJ1-4, with a tentative D call TRBD1 (5 bases). The CDR3 sequence is CASSLTRTMGEKLFF. The DNA of the CDR3 is TGTGCCAGCAGCCTTACTCGGACAATGGGTGAAAAACTGTTTTTT.